These 20 T cell receptor beta chains share one sample of origin, sequenced in a study of identical twins. TCRdb called the 5' RACE reads again in MiXCR, with one record for every CDR3 protein. The data contain some 690,000 distinct CDR3 sequences, less than 25% of them singletons. Separately, the same data were catalogued under a study of T cells expressing NK-cell markers.

The sequenced material came from PBMCs. The receptors derive from a woman under 30 in good health.

CDR3 sequence (DNA): TGTGCCAGCAGCTTAGGCGGGAACCTAGCCAAAAACATTCAGTACTTC. This sequence encodes CASSLGGNLAKNIQYF. The rearrangement links TRBV7-9 to TRBJ2-4, with D possibly matching TRBD2 (6 bases). The CDR3 covers 16 residues. Deletions cut 1 base from V and 0 bases from J, with 10 bases between. The germline gives CDR1 SEHNR, CDR2 FQNEAQ (reference sequence).

A few counts support this clonotype. This chain links TRBV12-3 or TRBV12-4 with TRBJ2-7; D tentatively fits TRBD1 or TRBD2 (5 bases each). V was cut by 3 bases and J by 4 bases, with 13 bases left in between. The length of the CDR3 is 14 residues. This CDR3 is CASSFGGARYEQYF. CDR3 bases: TGTGCCAGCAGTTTTGGGGGAGCTCGGTACGAGCAGTACTTC.

CDR3 DNA sequence: TGCAGCGTTGAGAGGCCGGGAGTAACAGATACGCAGTATTTT. Its translation is CSVERPGVTDTQYF. This chain joins TRBV29-1 and TRBJ2-3; tentatively, D is TRBD2 (6 bases). Per the germline V gene, CDR1 is SQVTM and CDR2 is ANQGSEA. Trimming took 3 bases from V and 3 from J, leaving 13 bases between them. CDR3 size: 14 residues.

V is TRBV9 and J is TRBJ1-1, with a weak D call TRBD1 (6 bases). This CDR3 comprises 18 residues. Germline CDR1 is SGDLS and CDR2 is YYNGEE. Trimming shortened V by 0 bases and J by 1 base, and 19 bases separated the two germline ends. The CDR3 DNA reads as TGTGCCAGCAGCGTAGGTGGTTGGGCAGGGGATACGAACACTGAAGCTTTCTTT. Translating it yields CASSVGGWAGDTNTEAFF.

The chain is built from TRBV30 and TRBJ2-1; no clear D. Germline V gene sequence: CDR1 GTSNPN, CDR2 SVGIG (reference sequence). Trimming pared 4 bases from V and 7 bases from J, leaving 8 bases between. This CDR3 has 11 residues. CDR3: CAWMVWNEQFF. In DNA, the CDR3 is TGTGCCTGGATGGTTTGGAATGAGCAGTTCTTC.

This clonotype has more than one count but fewer than ten. The chain employs TRBV6-1 and TRBJ2-7; 7 positions agree with TRBD1. V was pared by 5 bases and J by 0 bases, with 10 bases of the junction left unmatched. The CDR3 consists of 16 residues. Per the germline V gene, CDR1 is MNHNS and CDR2 is SASEGT. The CDR3 nucleotides read TGTGCCAGCAGTCGGTTGACAGGGACCTTCTCCTACGAGCAGTACTTC. Translated, it gives CASSRLTGTFSYEQYF.

The J gene is TRBJ2-1, the V gene TRBV12-3 or TRBV12-4, with 7 nucleotides matching TRBD2. This CDR3 spans 16 amino acids. Germline trimming cut 7 bases from V and 4 bases from J; bases unmatched to any gene: 13. CDR3 in DNA: TGTGCCAGCACCGTTGGAATAGCGGGCTTGTACAATGAGCAGTTCTTC. It codes for CASTVGIAGLYNEQFF.

The sample holds a few counts of this clonotype. This CDR3 is CASSGITSGRASYTDTQYF. CDR3 coding DNA: TGCGCCAGCAGCGGGATAACTAGCGGGAGGGCGTCGTACACAGATACGCAGTATTTT. The chain combines TRBV5-1 with TRBJ2-3; TRBD2 matches at 13 bases. Germline CDR1 is SGHRS and CDR2 is YFSETQ. This CDR3 contains 19 residues. The J segment lost 2 bases and the V segment lost 4 bases, leaving 13 bases of the junction unmatched. Together with reference TRBV5-1 and TRBJ2-3, the CDR3 gives the full variable domain: KAGVTQTPRYLIKTRGQQVTLSCSPISGHRSVSWYQQTPGQGLQFLFEYFSETQRNKGNFPGRFSGRQFSNSRSEMNVSTLELGDSALYLCASSGITSGRASYTDTQYFGPGTRLTVL.

The genes are TRBV29-1 and TRBJ1-1, with no clear D. Trimming shortened V by 4 bases and J by 3 bases, and 12 bases separated the two germline ends. The CDR3 is made up of 13 amino acids. Germline lookup yields CDR1 SQVTM and CDR2 ANQGSEA. CDR3 residues: CSVARRADTEAFF. The CDR3, as DNA: TGCAGCGTTGCTCGACGGGCGGACACTGAAGCTTTCTTT.

The gene calls are TRBV9 and TRBJ2-1; the D gene is possibly TRBD2 (6 bases). Trimming cost V 3 bases and J 0 bases, with 13 bases left between them. The CDR3 contains 16 residues. The germline V gene has CDR1 SGDLS and CDR2 YYNGEE. In DNA form, the CDR3 reads TGTGCCAGCAGCGAAAAAGGGACTTACTCCTACAATGAGCAGTTCTTC. Amino acids: CASSEKGTYSYNEQFF. Complete variable domain (other parts from reference TRBV9 and TRBJ2-1): DSGVTQTPKHLITATGQRVTLRCSPRSGDLSVYWYQQSLDQGLQFLIQYYNGEERAKGNILERFSAQQFPDLHSELNLSSLELGDSALYFCASSEKGTYSYNEQFFGPGTRLTVL.

The chain recombines TRBV20-1 with TRBJ2-5, with 7 positions matching TRBD2. The ends lost 6 bases at V and 1 base at J; junction bases unmatched: 14. This CDR3 has 16 amino acids. Germline values: CDR1 DFQATT, CDR2 SNEGSKA (reference sequence). DNA for the CDR3: TGCAGTGCCTATCCAAGGCTAGCGGTATTCCAAGAGACCCAGTACTTC. Protein: CSAYPRLAVFQETQYF.

This clonotype was observed a few times. The chain has TRBV29-1 and TRBJ2-2; D is undetermined. The length of the CDR3 is 14 residues. The germline CDR1 and CDR2 sequences are SQVTM and ANQGSEA. The ends were cut back, 4 bases at V and 0 bases at J, with 9 bases in the middle. The CDR3 region is CSVGYQTNTGELFF. The CDR3, as DNA: TGCAGCGTTGGTTATCAGACGAACACCGGGGAGCTGTTTTTT.

This clonotype was recorded a few times. V usage is TRBV9 and J usage is TRBJ2-1; D gene uncertain. CDR3 size: 17 residues. The V end lost 0 bases, the J end lost 2 bases, and 15 bases lay between the germline ends. The V gene's germline CDR1 is SGDLS and CDR2 YYNGEE. In nucleotides, the CDR3 is TGTGCCAGCAGCGTAGTCGGGCGTTCCGACCCCTACAATGAGCAGTTCTTC. The encoded protein is CASSVVGRSDPYNEQFF.

This clonotype has a handful of counts. The chain uses TRBV20-1 and TRBJ1-4; D gene ambiguous. Germline values: CDR1 DFQATT, CDR2 SNEGSKA (reference sequence). The CDR3 has 11 amino acids. The V end lost 3 bases, the J end lost 7 bases, and 6 bases lay between the germline ends. The chain's CDR3 is CSARSGEKLFF. In nucleotides, the CDR3 is TGCAGTGCTAGGAGTGGTGAAAAACTGTTTTTT.

V is TRBV5-5 and J is TRBJ1-1; possibly TRBD1 for D (6 bases). The germline V gene has CDR1 SGHKS and CDR2 YYEKEE (reference sequence). CDR3 length equals 16 residues. The V gene lost 5 bases and the J gene lost 5 bases, with 22 bases spanning the gap. CDR3 nucleotides: TGTGCCAGCAGTCTAGAGGGGGGGACGGGTCGGACTGAAGCTTTCTTT. It is translated as CASSLEGGTGRTEAFF.

The genes are TRBV5-5 and TRBJ2-5; the match to TRBD2 covers 11 bases. The junction had 9 bases not matched to a gene; V was cut back by 4 bases and J by 7 bases. This CDR3 is 15 amino acids long. The germline V gene encodes CDR1 SGHKS and CDR2 YYEKEE (reference sequence). CDR3 sequence reads: CASSNGLAGYVTQYF. CDR3 nucleotide sequence: TGTGCCAGCAGCAACGGACTAGCGGGTTATGTGACCCAGTACTTC. Drawing the rest from reference TRBV5-5 and TRBJ2-5, the complete variable domain is DAGVTQSPTHLIKTRGQQVTLRCSPISGHKSVSWYQQVLGQGPQFIFQYYEKEERGRGNFPDRFSARQFPNYSSELNVNALLLGDSALYLCASSNGLAGYVTQYFGPGTRLLVL.

This clonotype was seen a few times. J is TRBJ2-6 and V is TRBV20-1; D gene ambiguous. This CDR3 is 11 amino acids long. CDR1 and CDR2 from the germline V gene are DFQATT and SNEGSKA (reference sequence). The germline V and J ends were trimmed by 7 bases and 4 bases, with 5 bases remaining between them. CDR3 amino acids: CSVFGANVLTF. The CDR3 nucleotides read TGCAGTGTCTTCGGGGCCAACGTCCTGACTTTC.

The CDR3 reads CATSRVRGPAGFF. Here the CDR3 DNA reads TGTGCCACCAGCAGAGTACGGGGACCAGCGGGGTTCTTC. The rearrangement links TRBV15 to TRBJ2-1; tentative D call: TRBD2 (6 bases). V dropped 1 base and J dropped 15 bases, with 16 bases sitting between them. The length of the CDR3 is 13 residues. Germline CDR1 and CDR2: LNHNV and YYDKDF (reference sequence).

In its sample, this clonotype was seen a few times. This rearrangement joins TRBV5-1 to TRBJ1-5; D gene unclear. Germline V gene sequence: CDR1 SGHRS, CDR2 YFSETQ. This CDR3 contains 10 residues. The V and J ends lost 8 bases and 5 bases respectively, with 5 bases between them. CDR3 in DNA: TGCGCCAGAAGGTATCAGCCCCAGCATTTT. Amino acid sequence: CARRYQPQHF.

The table lists this clonotype with many counts. This chain joins TRBV29-1 and TRBJ2-7; no reliable D call. Germline CDR1 SQVTM, CDR2 ANQGSEA. Trimming stripped 4 bases from V and 0 bases from J, with 7 bases between. The CDR3 consists of 12 residues. The CDR3: CSVGTSSYEQYF. The CDR3 DNA reads as TGCAGCGTTGGGACCAGCTCCTACGAGCAGTACTTC.